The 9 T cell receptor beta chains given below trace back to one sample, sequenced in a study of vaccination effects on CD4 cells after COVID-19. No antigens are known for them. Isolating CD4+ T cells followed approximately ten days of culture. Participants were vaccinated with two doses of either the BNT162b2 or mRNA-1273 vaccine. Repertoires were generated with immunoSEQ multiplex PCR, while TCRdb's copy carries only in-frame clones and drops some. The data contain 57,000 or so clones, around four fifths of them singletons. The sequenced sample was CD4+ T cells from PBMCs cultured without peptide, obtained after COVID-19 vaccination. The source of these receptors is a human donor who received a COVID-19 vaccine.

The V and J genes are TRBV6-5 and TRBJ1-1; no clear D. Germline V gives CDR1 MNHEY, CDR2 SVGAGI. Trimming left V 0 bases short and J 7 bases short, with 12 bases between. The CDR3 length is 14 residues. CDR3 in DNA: TGTGCCAGCAGTTACTCGCGCCGGGCCCTTGAAGCTTTCTTT. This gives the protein CASSYSRRALEAFF.

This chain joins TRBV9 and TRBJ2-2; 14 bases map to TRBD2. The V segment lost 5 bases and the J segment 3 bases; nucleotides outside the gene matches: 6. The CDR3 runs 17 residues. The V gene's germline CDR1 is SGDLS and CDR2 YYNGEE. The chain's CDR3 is CASRSTSGGAHTGELFF. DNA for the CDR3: TGTGCCAGCAGATCGACTAGCGGGGGGGCCCACACCGGGGAGCTGTTTTTT.

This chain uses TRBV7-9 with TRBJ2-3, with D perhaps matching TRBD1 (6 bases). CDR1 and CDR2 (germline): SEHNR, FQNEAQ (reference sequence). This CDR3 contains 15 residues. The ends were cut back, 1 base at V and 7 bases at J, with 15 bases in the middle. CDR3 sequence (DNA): TGTGCCAGCAGCTTAGGGTATGAAGGGGGAAATACGCAGTATTTT. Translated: CASSLGYEGGNTQYF.

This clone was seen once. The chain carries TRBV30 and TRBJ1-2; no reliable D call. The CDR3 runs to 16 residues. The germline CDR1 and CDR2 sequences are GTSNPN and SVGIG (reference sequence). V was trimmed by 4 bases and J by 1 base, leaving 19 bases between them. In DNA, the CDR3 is TGTGCCTGGAACCCCATGATGGGAGTCTTTAACTATGGCTACACCTTC. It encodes CAWNPMMGVFNYGYTF.

In DNA, the CDR3 is TGTGCCAGCAGCTCGAGTCCGGGACAGGGAATCTACGAGCAGTACTTC. As protein: CASSSSPGQGIYEQYF. The chain carries TRBV9 and TRBJ2-7; 9 bases line up with TRBD1. The CDR3 loop spans 16 amino acids. With V trimmed by 4 bases and J by 3 bases, 11 bases remained unmatched. The germline gives CDR1 SGDLS, CDR2 YYNGEE.

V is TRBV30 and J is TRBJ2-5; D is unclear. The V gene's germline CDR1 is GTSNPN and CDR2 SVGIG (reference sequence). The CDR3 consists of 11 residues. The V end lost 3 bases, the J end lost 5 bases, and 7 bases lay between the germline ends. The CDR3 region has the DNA TGTGCCTGGAGCCAGCCGGAGACCCAGTACTTC. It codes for CAWSQPETQYF.

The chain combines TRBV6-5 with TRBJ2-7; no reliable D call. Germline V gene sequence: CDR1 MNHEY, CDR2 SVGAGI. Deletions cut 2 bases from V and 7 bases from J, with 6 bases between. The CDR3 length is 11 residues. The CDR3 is CASSYQNEQYF. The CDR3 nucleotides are TGTGCCAGCAGTTACCAGAATGAGCAGTACTTC.

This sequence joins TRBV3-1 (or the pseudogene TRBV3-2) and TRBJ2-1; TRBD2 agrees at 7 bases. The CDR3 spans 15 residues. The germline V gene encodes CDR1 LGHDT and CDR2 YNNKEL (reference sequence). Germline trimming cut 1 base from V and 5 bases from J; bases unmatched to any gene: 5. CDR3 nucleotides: TGTGCCAGCAGCCAAGGGCCCCGGGGGGACAATGAGCAGTTCTTC. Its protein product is CASSQGPRGDNEQFF.

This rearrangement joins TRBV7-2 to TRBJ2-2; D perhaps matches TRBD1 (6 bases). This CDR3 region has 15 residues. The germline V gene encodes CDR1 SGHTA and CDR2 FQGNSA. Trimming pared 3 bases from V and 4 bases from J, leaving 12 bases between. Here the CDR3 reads CASSLRQALTGELFF. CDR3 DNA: TGTGCCAGCAGCTTGAGACAGGCCCTCACCGGGGAGCTGTTTTTT. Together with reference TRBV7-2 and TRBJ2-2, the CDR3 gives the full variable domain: GAGVSQSPSNKVTEKGKDVELRCDPISGHTALYWYRQSLGQGLEFLIYFQGNSAPDKSGLPSDRFSAERTGGSVSTLTIQRTQQEDSAVYLCASSLRQALTGELFFGEGSRLTVL.